Below, one T cell receptor (beta chain) is given with its context. Its antigen is not identified. Germline V lookup: CDR1 SGHAT, CDR2 FQNNGV. V lost 2 bases and J 5 bases, leaving 13 bases between the germline ends. The CDR3 is made up of 14 amino acids. Amplified TCR beta CDR3 regions came from RNA transcripts. The TCR CDR3 was amplified in a first-round RT-PCR using the HTBI primer set. TCRdb recomputed calls from the multiplex PCR reads with MiXCR, one row per CDR3 protein. The sample lists fewer than 550,000 distinct CDR3 sequences, approximately 15% occurring once. The sample is drawn from a study of T cells in Graves' hyperthyroidism and ophthalmopathy. Study-level information: At initial diagnosis, before any treatment had begun, peripheral blood was obtained. Points from the study as a whole: Blood also carried most thyroid clonotypes expanded above 0.001. The model's output predicted ophthalmopathy at a median of 6.5 months prior to onset.

Newly diagnosed hyperthyroidism patients aged 18 to 65 years had disease lasting under 2 months. The sequence came from a woman aged 18-29 years with Graves' hyperthyroidism. Sequencing input: blood. V is TRBV11-2 and J is TRBJ2-7, with D maybe TRBD2 (7 bases). CDR3 loop: CASSLTRGADEQYF. CDR3 sequence (DNA): TGTGCCAGCAGCTTAACTCGGGGGGCCGACGAGCAGTACTTC.